The present T cell receptor beta chain was sequenced within a study of T cells in Graves' hyperthyroidism and ophthalmopathy. Study summary: Once the initial diagnosis was made, peripheral blood was obtained before any treatment. Study observations and caveats: By a 13 V-J model, ophthalmopathy was set apart from stable hyperthyroidism.

RNA transcripts were the template for amplifying TCR beta CDR3 regions. TCR CDR3 regions were first amplified by RT-PCR with HTBI primers. In TCRdb, the multiplex PCR reads were re-called with MiXCR into one record per CDR3 protein. The repertoire holds about 200,000 distinct CDR3 sequences, with 17% as singletons. Clinicians diagnosed patients from clinical symptoms, serum thyroxine and TRAb, thyroid ultrasound and orbital computed tomography. This clonotype was detected many times. Antigen: not known. The V gene end was trimmed by 3 bases and the J gene end by 4 bases; junction bases not matched to a gene: 10. The CDR3 totals 16 residues. Germline CDR1 and CDR2: SGHNT and YENEEA.

The sequence came from a woman in her fifties or sixties with Graves' hyperthyroidism. The chain couples TRBV11-3 to TRBJ1-1; 8 bases map to TRBD1. The sample consisted of blood. The CDR3 sequence: CASSFSTLGQGTEAFF. CDR3 bases: TGTGCCAGCAGCTTCTCCACCCTAGGACAGGGCACTGAAGCTTTCTTT.